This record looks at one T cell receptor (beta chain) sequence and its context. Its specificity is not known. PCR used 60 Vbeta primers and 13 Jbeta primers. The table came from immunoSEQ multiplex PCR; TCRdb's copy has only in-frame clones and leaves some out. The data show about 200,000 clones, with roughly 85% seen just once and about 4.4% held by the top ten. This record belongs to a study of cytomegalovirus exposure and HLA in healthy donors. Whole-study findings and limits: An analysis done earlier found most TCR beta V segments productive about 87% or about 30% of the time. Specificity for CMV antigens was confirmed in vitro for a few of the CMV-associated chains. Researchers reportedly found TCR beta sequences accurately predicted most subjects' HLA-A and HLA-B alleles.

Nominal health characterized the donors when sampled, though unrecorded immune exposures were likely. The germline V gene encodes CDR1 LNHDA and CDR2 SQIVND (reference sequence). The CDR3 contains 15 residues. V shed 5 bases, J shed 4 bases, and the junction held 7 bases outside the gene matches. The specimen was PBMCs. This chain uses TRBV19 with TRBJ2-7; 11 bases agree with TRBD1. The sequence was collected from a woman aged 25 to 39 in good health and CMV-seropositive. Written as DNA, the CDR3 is TGTGCCAGTAGTTCCGGACAGGGGGCGGGTTACGAGCAGTACTTC. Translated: CASSSGQGAGYEQYF.